A selection of T cell receptor beta chains follows, all from one sample in a study of regulatory dendritic cells for organ transplantation. For these receptors, no antigen is known. Libraries were prepared by immunoSEQ multiplex PCR; TCRdb keeps only in-frame clonotypes and omits some of them. There are 20,000 or so clones in the sample; 65% to 90% occur only once, and about 0.25% lies in the top ten. The sequenced sample was naive CD4+ T cells from blood cultured with dendritic cells. All receptors derive from a human donor in good health. CDR3s include the opening cysteine and the closing phenylalanine or tryptophan. Fields, in order: clone size, J gene, V gene, CDR3 length, CDR3 protein. Clone size appears in some rows only: once, few, many, or a class for an expanded clone.

- TRBJ1-1 TRBV6-5 15 CASSWGGLRRTEAFF
- TRBJ2-7 TRBV6-5 15 CASSYSRGSYYEQYF
- TRBJ2-7 TRBV6-6 14 CASSGTLSSYEQYF
few TRBJ1-6 TRBV11-2 15 CASSLTGGAYSPLHF
- TRBJ2-5 TRBV7-7 14 CASSRKGQKETQYF
- TRBJ2-7 TRBV28 13 CASTQGPIYEQYF
- TRBJ2-6 TRBV7-3 16 CASSLTAGIGANVLTF
- TRBJ2-1 TRBV4-2 18 CASSQVLIVSGGAYEQFF
few TRBJ2-7 TRBV19 14 CASTRHGSSYEQYF
- TRBJ2-1 TRBV11-3 19 CASSPPGLTSGPSGIEQFF
- TRBJ2-1 TRBV10-3 18 CAISESRGRGDSYNEQFF
- TRBJ2-7 TRBV29-1 16 CSAMPTGTGDSYEQYF